The rows below give T cell receptor beta chains drawn from one sample of a study of T cell changes during pregnancy in multiple sclerosis. Sequenced by immunoSEQ multiplex PCR; TCRdb stores in-frame clones only, minus some. The data show 35,000 or so clones, about nine tenths seen once. Sequenced material: CD4+ T cells from peripheral blood mononuclear cells, taken before pregnancy. These receptors all come from a female donor with multiple sclerosis, enrolled in a pregnancy study. CDR3s include the opening cysteine and the closing phenylalanine or tryptophan. A D gene is named only where the DNA matches it firmly. Size is omitted from some rows. Given values are once, few, many or a class for expanded clones.

v_gene: TRBV30
abundance: .
j_gene: TRBJ1-1
d_gene: .
CDR3aa: CAWSVPRGAFF
CDR3nt: TGTGCCTGGAGTGTACCGCGGGGAGCTTTCTTT

v_gene: TRBV14
abundance: once
j_gene: TRBJ1-2
d_gene: TRBD1
CDR3aa: CASSQERTGKGGYTF
CDR3nt: TGTGCCAGCAGCCAAGAAAGGACAGGCAAGGGAGGCTACACCTTC

v_gene: TRBV10-2
abundance: .
j_gene: TRBJ2-7
d_gene: TRBD2
CDR3aa: CASRYGLAGGSYEQYF
CDR3nt: TGCGCCAGCAGGTACGGACTAGCGGGCGGATCCTACGAGCAGTACTTC

v_gene: TRBV4-2
abundance: .
j_gene: TRBJ2-5
d_gene: .
CDR3aa: CASSQGGLRETQYF
CDR3nt: TGTGCCAGCAGCCAAGGGGGCTTAAGAGAGACCCAGTACTTC

v_gene: TRBV5-1
abundance: .
j_gene: TRBJ2-3
d_gene: TRBD2
CDR3aa: CASSFSGRVKDTQYF
CDR3nt: TGCGCCAGCAGCTTTAGCGGGAGGGTTAAAGATACGCAGTATTTT

v_gene: TRBV18
abundance: few
j_gene: TRBJ1-1
d_gene: TRBD1
CDR3aa: CASSKTGATEAFF
CDR3nt: TGTGCCAGCTCAAAAACAGGGGCAACTGAAGCTTTCTTT

v_gene: TRBV5-1
abundance: .
j_gene: TRBJ1-3
d_gene: .
CDR3aa: CASSFSGLGDSGNTIYF
CDR3nt: TGCGCCAGCAGCTTCAGCGGACTGGGAGACTCTGGAAACACCATATATTTT

v_gene: TRBV11-2
abundance: .
j_gene: TRBJ2-5
d_gene: .
CDR3aa: CASSLRGQVAEETQYF
CDR3nt: TGTGCCAGCAGCTTAAGGGGGCAGGTAGCGGAAGAGACCCAGTACTTC

v_gene: TRBV6-1
abundance: .
j_gene: TRBJ1-3
d_gene: .
CDR3aa: CASSELIIGQYYSGNTIYF
CDR3nt: TGTGCCAGCAGTGAACTTATAATAGGACAATACTACTCTGGAAACACCATATATTTT

v_gene: TRBV5-4
abundance: .
j_gene: TRBJ2-2
d_gene: .
CDR3aa: CASSLIFGGGGTGELFF
CDR3nt: TGTGCCAGCAGCTTGATATTTGGGGGAGGAGGAACCGGGGAGCTGTTTTTT

v_gene: TRBV6-5
abundance: .
j_gene: TRBJ2-5
d_gene: .
CDR3aa: CASSPVTGDQGTQYF
CDR3nt: TGTGCCAGCAGCCCCGTAACCGGAGATCAGGGGACCCAGTACTTC

v_gene: TRBV7-2
abundance: .
j_gene: TRBJ2-4
d_gene: .
CDR3aa: CASSLSHGPVNIQYF
CDR3nt: TGTGCCAGCAGCCTTTCCCATGGGCCCGTTAACATTCAGTACTTC

v_gene: TRBV6-1
abundance: .
j_gene: TRBJ2-7
d_gene: TRBD1
CDR3aa: CASRNDRDEQYF
CDR3nt: TGTGCCAGCAGAAACGACAGGGACGAGCAGTACTTC

v_gene: TRBV5-1
abundance: .
j_gene: TRBJ1-4
d_gene: .
CDR3aa: CASSSGQGSEKLFF
CDR3nt: TGCGCCAGCAGCTCGGGGCAGGGGTCGGAAAAACTGTTTTTT

v_gene: TRBV5-1
abundance: .
j_gene: TRBJ2-1
d_gene: .
CDR3aa: CASSLSSNEQFF
CDR3nt: TGCGCCAGCAGCTTGAGTAGTAATGAGCAGTTCTTC

v_gene: TRBV6-1
abundance: .
j_gene: TRBJ1-2
d_gene: TRBD1
CDR3aa: CASSENVPGTGNGYTF
CDR3nt: TGTGCCAGCAGTGAAAATGTTCCGGGGACAGGGAATGGCTACACCTTC

v_gene: TRBV5-1
abundance: .
j_gene: TRBJ2-3
d_gene: .
CDR3aa: CASKAGTPSTDTQYF
CDR3nt: TGCGCCAGCAAGGCCGGGACACCTAGCACAGATACGCAGTATTTT

v_gene: TRBV11-2
abundance: .
j_gene: TRBJ2-1
d_gene: .
CDR3aa: CASSPSESGSYNEQFF
CDR3nt: TGTGCCAGCAGCCCCTCCGAAAGCGGTTCCTACAATGAGCAGTTCTTC

v_gene: TRBV6-1
abundance: .
j_gene: TRBJ2-7
d_gene: .
CDR3aa: CASSVSRGAGEQYF
CDR3nt: TGTGCCAGCAGTGTCTCACGGGGGGCGGGTGAGCAGTACTTC

v_gene: TRBV5-4
abundance: .
j_gene: TRBJ2-1
d_gene: .
CDR3aa: CASSLSLAEQFF
CDR3nt: TGTGCCAGCAGCTTGAGTCTAGCGGAGCAGTTCTTC

v_gene: TRBV5-6
abundance: .
j_gene: TRBJ2-1
d_gene: TRBD2
CDR3aa: CASSLGRREHEQFF
CDR3nt: TGTGCCAGCAGCTTAGGTCGGCGGGAGCACGAGCAGTTCTTC

v_gene: TRBV5-1
abundance: .
j_gene: TRBJ2-7
d_gene: .
CDR3aa: CASSFDRNYEQYF
CDR3nt: TGCGCCAGCAGCTTCGACAGAAACTACGAGCAGTACTTC

v_gene: TRBV9
abundance: .
j_gene: TRBJ2-5
d_gene: .
CDR3aa: CASSEGGRTQETQYF
CDR3nt: TGTGCCAGCAGCGAAGGAGGCAGGACCCAAGAGACCCAGTACTTC

v_gene: TRBV14
abundance: .
j_gene: TRBJ1-1
d_gene: TRBD1
CDR3aa: CASSIRTGGFTEAFF
CDR3nt: TGTGCCAGCAGCATAAGGACAGGGGGCTTCACTGAAGCTTTCTTT

v_gene: TRBV6-5
abundance: .
j_gene: TRBJ2-7
d_gene: TRBD1
CDR3aa: CASSYSGTGNYEQYF
CDR3nt: TGTGCCAGCAGTTACTCTGGGACAGGGAACTACGAGCAGTACTTC

v_gene: TRBV7-2
abundance: .
j_gene: TRBJ1-3
d_gene: .
CDR3aa: CASSLRVVGNTIYF
CDR3nt: TGTGCCAGCAGCCTCAGGGTTGTGGGAAACACCATATATTTT

v_gene: TRBV7-2
abundance: .
j_gene: TRBJ1-5
d_gene: .
CDR3aa: CASSFDYNQPQHF
CDR3nt: TGTGCCAGCAGCTTCGACTACAATCAGCCCCAGCATTTT

v_gene: TRBV27
abundance: .
j_gene: TRBJ2-1
d_gene: TRBD2
CDR3aa: CASSPTSGRALEQFF
CDR3nt: TGTGCCAGCAGTCCAACTAGCGGGAGGGCCCTTGAGCAGTTCTTC

v_gene: TRBV29-1
abundance: .
j_gene: TRBJ2-3
d_gene: TRBD2
CDR3aa: CSVRASGSTDTQYF
CDR3nt: TGCAGCGTTCGGGCTAGCGGGAGTACAGATACGCAGTATTTT

v_gene: TRBV9
abundance: .
j_gene: TRBJ2-7
d_gene: TRBD2
CDR3aa: CASSVGGTIDYEQYF
CDR3nt: TGTGCCAGCAGCGTAGGCGGGACTATCGACTACGAGCAGTACTTC

v_gene: TRBV11-2
abundance: .
j_gene: TRBJ2-1
d_gene: TRBD2
CDR3aa: CASSLDAGGREQFF
CDR3nt: TGTGCCAGCAGCTTAGATGCGGGAGGGAGGGAGCAGTTCTTC

v_gene: TRBV7-3
abundance: .
j_gene: TRBJ2-3
d_gene: .
CDR3aa: CASSFIGTDTQYF
CDR3nt: TGTGCCAGCAGCTTTATTGGCACAGATACGCAGTATTTT

v_gene: TRBV25-1
abundance: .
j_gene: TRBJ2-5
d_gene: TRBD2
CDR3aa: CASSRYVPGLEGETQYF
CDR3nt: TGTGCCAGCAGTCGATACGTCCCGGGACTAGAGGGAGAGACCCAGTACTTC

v_gene: TRBV4-3
abundance: .
j_gene: TRBJ1-2
d_gene: TRBD1
CDR3aa: CASSQGDPTGAVF
CDR3nt: TGCGCCAGCAGCCAAGGGGACCCGACAGGGGCTGTCTTC

v_gene: TRBV19
abundance: .
j_gene: TRBJ1-2
d_gene: .
CDR3aa: CASRIFNRVGGYTF
CDR3nt: TGTGCCAGTAGGATCTTTAACAGGGTAGGAGGCTACACCTTC

v_gene: TRBV27
abundance: .
j_gene: TRBJ2-5
d_gene: TRBD1
CDR3aa: CASSLSGQGQETQYF
CDR3nt: TGTGCCAGCAGTTTATCTGGACAGGGCCAAGAGACCCAGTACTTC

v_gene: TRBV7-9
abundance: .
j_gene: TRBJ2-2
d_gene: TRBD1
CDR3aa: CASRHNKGQLNTGELFF
CDR3nt: TGTGCCAGCAGACACAACAAGGGACAGCTGAACACCGGGGAGCTGTTTTTT

v_gene: TRBV4-3
abundance: .
j_gene: TRBJ2-1
d_gene: TRBD2
CDR3aa: CASSLNSGRFSEQFF
CDR3nt: TGCGCCAGCAGCCTTAACAGCGGGAGGTTTAGTGAGCAGTTCTTC

v_gene: TRBV5-1
abundance: .
j_gene: TRBJ2-1
d_gene: .
CDR3aa: CASSPGAVADYNEQFF
CDR3nt: TGCGCCAGCAGCCCCGGAGCGGTAGCGGATTACAATGAGCAGTTCTTC

v_gene: TRBV28
abundance: .
j_gene: TRBJ2-2
d_gene: .
CDR3aa: CASSLPDRNTGELFF
CDR3nt: TGTGCCAGCAGCTTACCGGACAGGAACACCGGGGAGCTGTTTTTT

v_gene: TRBV5-8
abundance: .
j_gene: TRBJ2-3
d_gene: .
CDR3aa: CASSFAGASTDTQYF
CDR3nt: TGTGCCAGCAGCTTCGCGGGCGCTAGCACAGATACGCAGTATTTT

v_gene: TRBV2
abundance: .
j_gene: TRBJ2-2
d_gene: TRBD2
CDR3aa: CASGVAGGTGELFF
CDR3nt: TGTGCCAGCGGAGTAGCGGGGGGAACCGGGGAGCTGTTTTTT

v_gene: TRBV19
abundance: .
j_gene: TRBJ1-2
d_gene: TRBD1
CDR3aa: CASSIDGGQGAFGYTF
CDR3nt: TGTGCCAGTAGTATAGACGGGGGACAGGGGGCATTTGGCTACACCTTC

v_gene: TRBV5-1
abundance: once
j_gene: TRBJ2-3
d_gene: .
CDR3aa: CASSSGTSTDTQYF
CDR3nt: TGCGCCAGCAGCTCTGGGACTAGCACAGATACGCAGTATTTT

v_gene: TRBV4-1
abundance: few
j_gene: TRBJ2-7
d_gene: TRBD1
CDR3aa: CASSQDPGQGAGYEQYF
CDR3nt: TGCGCCAGCAGCCAAGATCCGGGACAGGGGGCCGGGTACGAGCAGTACTTC

v_gene: TRBV27
abundance: .
j_gene: TRBJ2-7
d_gene: TRBD1
CDR3aa: CASSLRGTGEYEQYF
CDR3nt: TGTGCCAGCAGTTTGCGGGGGACAGGGGAGTACGAGCAGTACTTC

v_gene: TRBV7-2
abundance: .
j_gene: TRBJ1-4
d_gene: .
CDR3aa: CASSVQGNEKLFF
CDR3nt: TGTGCCAGCAGCGTCCAGGGTAATGAAAAACTGTTTTTT